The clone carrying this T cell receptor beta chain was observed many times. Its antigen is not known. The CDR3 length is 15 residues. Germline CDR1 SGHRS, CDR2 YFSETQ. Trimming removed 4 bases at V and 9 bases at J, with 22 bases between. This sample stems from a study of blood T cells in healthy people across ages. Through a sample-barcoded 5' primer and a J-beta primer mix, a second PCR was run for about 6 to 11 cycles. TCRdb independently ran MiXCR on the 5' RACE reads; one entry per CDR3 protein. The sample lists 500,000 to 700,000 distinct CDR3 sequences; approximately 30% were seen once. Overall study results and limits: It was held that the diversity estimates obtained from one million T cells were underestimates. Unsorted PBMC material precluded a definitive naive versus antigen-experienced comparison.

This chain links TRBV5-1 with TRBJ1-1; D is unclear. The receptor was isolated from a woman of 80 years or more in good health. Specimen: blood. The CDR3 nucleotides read TGCGCCAGCAGCCCTACCTTCAGGCAGCCCTTGCAAGCTTTCTTT. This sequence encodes CASSPTFRQPLQAFF.